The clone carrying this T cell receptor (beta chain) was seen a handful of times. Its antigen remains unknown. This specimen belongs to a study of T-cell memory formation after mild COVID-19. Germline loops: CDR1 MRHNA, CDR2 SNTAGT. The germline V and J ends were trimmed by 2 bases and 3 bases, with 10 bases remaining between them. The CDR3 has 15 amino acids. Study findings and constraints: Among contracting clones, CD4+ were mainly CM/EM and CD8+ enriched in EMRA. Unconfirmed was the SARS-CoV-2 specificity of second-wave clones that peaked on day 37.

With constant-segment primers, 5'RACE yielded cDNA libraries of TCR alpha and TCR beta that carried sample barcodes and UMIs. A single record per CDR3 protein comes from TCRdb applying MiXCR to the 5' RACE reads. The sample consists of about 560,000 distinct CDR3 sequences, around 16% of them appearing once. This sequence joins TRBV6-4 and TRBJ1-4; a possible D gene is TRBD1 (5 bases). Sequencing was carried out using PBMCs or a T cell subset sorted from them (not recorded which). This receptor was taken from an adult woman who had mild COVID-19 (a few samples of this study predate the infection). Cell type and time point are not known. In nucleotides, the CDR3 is TGTGCCAGCAGTGACACGGGGGAGGCTAATGAAAAACTGTTTTTT. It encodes CASSDTGEANEKLFF.